This T cell receptor (beta chain) was sequenced for a study of glioma-infiltrating T cells after dendritic cell vaccination. Study-wide background: The vaccine used monocyte-derived dendritic cells pulsed overnight with autologous tumor lysate.

Amplification used 60 V beta primers and 13 J beta primers. TCRdb's table, derived via immunoSEQ multiplex PCR, lists solely in-frame clones and lacks some. Here the sample spans roughly 96,000 clones, about four fifths being singletons. The length of the CDR3 is 15 residues. Germline CDR1 reads SQVTM; CDR2 reads ANQGSEA. V gave up 3 bases and J gave up 3 bases; unmatched junction bases: 10. This clone has just a few counts. The chain joins TRBV29-1 to TRBJ1-2; 7 bases map to TRBD1. This TCR was recovered from a human donor with glioblastoma. The source material was blood, sampled before dendritic cell vaccination. CDR3: CSVDGPPGQDYGYTF. The CDR3, as DNA: TGCAGCGTTGACGGACCCCCCGGACAGGACTATGGCTACACCTTC.